The 13 T cell receptor beta chains listed next were all sequenced from one sample in a study of beta chain features in type 1 diabetes. The authors reverse transcribed all of the isolated RNA, so sequencing captured expressed TCRB transcripts. This table comes from immunoSEQ multiplex PCR, and its TCRdb copy is limited to in-frame clones, with some not included. The sample consists of tens of thousands of clones, under 65% of them appearing once. Sequencing was performed on Tregs from blood. All receptors derive from a woman aged 18-30 years in good health.

This clone showed up just a few times. This sequence joins TRBV7-9 and TRBJ2-3; D unclear. The germline V and J ends were trimmed by 5 bases and 2 bases, with 14 bases remaining between them. This CDR3 has 15 residues. From germline, CDR1 is SEHNR and CDR2 FQNEAQ (reference sequence). CDR3 amino acids: CASSANSYDTDTQYF. The CDR3 DNA reads as TGTGCCAGCAGCGCCAACTCATACGACACAGATACGCAGTATTTT. Based on the CDR3 plus reference TRBV7-9 and TRBJ2-3, the full variable domain is DTGVSQNPRHKITKRGQNVTFRCDPISEHNRLYWYRQTLGQGPEFLTYFQNEAQLEKSRLLSDRFSAERPKGSFSTLEIQRTEQGDSAMYLCASSANSYDTDTQYFGPGTRLTVL.

A few counts support this clone. The chain has TRBV19 and TRBJ1-2; 7 bases match TRBD1. Unmatched junction bases numbered 4, after V lost 5 bases and J lost 4 bases. The germline V gene encodes CDR1 LNHDA and CDR2 SQIVND (reference sequence). The CDR3 spans 13 residues. CDR3 nucleotides: TGTGCCAGTAGTTCCGGGACAGTCTATGGCTACACCTTC. As protein: CASSSGTVYGYTF. The full variable domain, completed using reference TRBV19 and TRBJ1-2, is DGGITQSPKYLFRKEGQNVTLSCEQNLNHDAMYWYRQDPGQGLRLIYYSQIVNDFQKGDIAEGYSVSREKKESFPLTVTSAQKNPTAFYLCASSSGTVYGYTFGSGTRLTVV.

The chain combines TRBV7-9 with TRBJ2-3; D is uncertain. CDR1 is SEHNR, CDR2 FQNEAQ, per germline (reference sequence). The V end lost 3 bases, the J end lost 10 bases, and 11 bases lay between the germline ends. This CDR3 has 12 residues. CDR3 DNA: TGTGCCAGCAGCTTGGAACAGTTGGCGCAGTATTTT. Its translation is CASSLEQLAQYF.

The rearrangement joins TRBV27 to TRBJ1-1; no clear D. The CDR3 is made up of 16 amino acids. The V end was cut by 0 bases, the J end by 4 bases, with 15 bases between. CDR1 is MNHEY and CDR2 is SMNVEV in the germline V gene (reference sequence). The CDR3 nucleotides are TGTGCCAGCAGTTTATCGGTGGTGGCGGGCGGCACTGAAGCTTTCTTT. This encodes CASSLSVVAGGTEAFF.

This rearrangement joins TRBV7-3 to TRBJ2-2; TRBD2 matches at 8 bases. The germline V gene has CDR1 SGHTA and CDR2 FQGTGA. The trim removed 5 bases at V and 7 bases at J, leaving 9 bases unmatched. The CDR3 consists of 15 residues. The CDR3 DNA follows: TGTGCCAGCAGCCAGGGGAGCGGGAGTGTCGGGGAGCTGTTTTTT. Translating it yields CASSQGSGSVGELFF.

This clone has only a few counts. V usage is TRBV11-1 and J usage is TRBJ2-2, with D possibly matching TRBD1 (6 bases). CDR1 and CDR2 from the germline V gene are SGHAT and FQDESV (reference sequence). Trimming removed 2 bases from V and 5 bases from J, with 15 bases in between. The CDR3 runs to 16 residues. The CDR3 DNA is TGTGCCAGCAGCTTAAACACGGACAGTATGACCGGGGAGCTGTTTTTT. It encodes CASSLNTDSMTGELFF.

The chain carries TRBV6-5 and TRBJ2-7, with TRBD2 matching over 9 bases. With V trimmed by 7 bases and J by 6 bases, 4 bases remained unmatched. This CDR3 contains 12 residues. Germline CDR1 and CDR2: MNHEY and SVGAGI. In DNA, the CDR3 is TGTGCCAGCAACCTACTAGCGGGCGAGCAGTACTTC. Translation: CASNLLAGEQYF.

This chain's CDR3 is CASSYSGGRITDTQYF. CDR3 DNA sequence: TGTGCCAGCAGTTACTCTGGCGGGAGGATCACAGATACGCAGTATTTT. J is TRBJ2-3 and V is TRBV6-6, with 8 bases that match TRBD2. Germline CDR1 reads MNHNY; CDR2 reads SVGAGI (reference sequence). This CDR3 region has 16 residues. The ends lost 0 bases at V and 2 bases at J; junction bases unmatched: 4.

This rearrangement joins TRBV28 to TRBJ1-1, with D possibly TRBD1 on 6 matching bases. Looked up from germline, CDR1 is MDHEN and CDR2 is SYDVKM. There are 13 residues in the CDR3. The ends were cut back, 6 bases at V and 0 bases at J, with 8 bases in the middle. Written as DNA, the CDR3 is TGTGCCAGCAGGGGGGGGCTGAACACTGAAGCTTTCTTT. Encoded protein: CASRGGLNTEAFF.

The rearrangement links TRBV2 to TRBJ2-7, with a tentative D call TRBD1 (6 bases). Trimming stripped 8 bases from V and 0 bases from J, with 14 bases between. Looked up from germline, CDR1 is SNHLY and CDR2 is FYNNEI. The CDR3 is 14 residues long. The CDR3 protein is CASCRRTVSYEQYF. CDR3 coding DNA: TGTGCCAGCTGTAGAAGGACAGTCTCCTACGAGCAGTACTTC.

The table lists this clone with a few counts. The V and J genes are TRBV28 and TRBJ2-5, with D perhaps matching TRBD1 (5 bases). CDR1 is MDHEN, CDR2 SYDVKM, per germline. The CDR3 is made up of 15 amino acids. The V and J ends lost 4 bases and 2 bases respectively, with 14 bases between them. In DNA form, the CDR3 reads TGTGCCAGCAGTTCCTTAGGGGCTAGACAAGAGACCCAGTACTTC. This translates into CASSSLGARQETQYF. The variable domain in full, with the rest retrieved from reference TRBV28 and TRBJ2-5, is DVKVTQSSRYLVKRTGEKVFLECVQDMDHENMFWYRQDPGLGLRLIYFSYDVKMKEKGDIPEGYSVSREKKERFSLILESASTNQTSMYLCASSSLGARQETQYFGPGTRLLVL.

The rearrangement joins TRBV5-1 to TRBJ2-5; 9 nucleotides line up with TRBD1. Gene TRBJ2-7 matches the end of the DNA better, so the J call may be wrong. CDR3 length: 16 residues. From germline, CDR1 is SGHRS and CDR2 YFSETQ. The CDR3 DNA sequence: TGCGCCAGCAGCCCATTAGGACAGGGGCTTACCTACGAGCAGTACTTC. This encodes CASSPLGQGLTYEQYF.

The chain joins TRBV2 to TRBJ2-7; 7 bases are a match to TRBD1. The germline CDR1 and CDR2 sequences are SNHLY and FYNNEI. Trimming cost V 4 bases and J 6 bases; bases outside gene matches: 6. This CDR3 spans 13 amino acids. The CDR3 DNA reads as TGTGCCAGCAGTGTTGACAGGGTAGGCGAGCAGTACTTC. Residues: CASSVDRVGEQYF.